This TCR beta chain was identified in a study of T cell clones after liver transplantation. CDR1 and CDR2 (germline): SQVTM, ANQGSEA. The CDR3 totals 13 residues. The V segment lost 7 bases and the J segment 1 base; nucleotides outside the gene matches: 4. This clone was detected only once. Produced via immunoSEQ multiplex PCR; TCRdb's table is partial and in-frame only. The sample includes around 77,000 clones, 80% seen only once; the top ten take 0.79%. This sequence was found in a human patient who received a liver transplant. Some of the T cells may derive from the graft donor. The J gene is TRBJ2-3, the V gene TRBV29-1, with 8 bases matching TRBD2. This specimen was CD4+ T cells from blood, taken 12 months after liver transplant. In DNA, the CDR3 is TGCAGCGACCTACTAGCGGGCACAGATACGCAGTATTTT. Translated: CSDLLAGTDTQYF.